This note documents a single T cell receptor (beta chain) sequence. Its antigen is unknown. No much larger clone is present one base from it, and per-base qualities are unavailable. The cohort comprised under 700 healthy bone marrow donors. At the time of sampling, every cohort member was nominally healthy, though immune exposures that went unrecorded were likely present. The donor was CMV seropositive and belonged to the group of more than 250 seropositive cohort members. A peripheral blood sample was collected from each donor, and TCR beta sequencing was performed on peripheral blood mononuclear cells. The Qiagen DNeasy Blood Extraction Kit was used to extract genomic DNA from the blood cell samples. The library was made by the immunoSEQ multiplex PCR assay. A mixture of 60 forward primers for TCR Vbeta segments and 13 reverse primers for TCR Jbeta segments was used in the multiplex PCR. A multiplex PCR assay on genomic DNA amplified the CDR3 region of rearranged TCR beta genes. The amplified TCR beta libraries were sequenced on the Illumina HiSeq System as 87-base-pair reads. The study's own analysis went as follows. Across the 600 to 700 repertoires, a later analysis counted roughly 84 million unique TCR beta chains, roughly 11 million of which were shared by at least two donors. A nearest-neighbor algorithm error-corrected the raw reads and collapsed the reads into unique sequences, merging closely related sequences to remove PCR and sequencing errors. CDR3 sequences were aligned to IMGT reference sequences to assign V, D and J gene segments. Each retained sequence needed at least a six-nucleotide match to both a V gene segment and a J gene segment. A rearrangement was called productive if the CDR3 had no stop codons and remained in frame with V and J, and every other rearrangement was called non-productive. CDR3 was defined by IMGT convention, running from the second conserved V-encoded cysteine to the conserved J-encoded phenylalanine. The earlier analysis of about 640 of the donors excluded any sequence lacking an unambiguous match to a single V gene segment. In an earlier analysis of several hundred of the donors, V segments were called functional above 56.7% productive rearrangements and were called segregating when the between-donor standard deviation exceeded 5%. A statistical classification framework was developed to diagnose cytomegalovirus status using the catalog of TCR beta chain sequences. In a later analysis, TCR nucleotide sequences were compared against IMGT/GENE-DB human TR gene sequences so that V and J genes could be assigned. In a later analysis, CDR3 sequences and most-parsimonious VDJ recombination scenarios were assigned using the TCRdist pipeline. A later analysis defined each TCR beta chain by its CDR3 amino acid sequence plus V-gene family, and excluded reads lacking a unique V-gene family. As a way to deal with suspected cross-contamination and a sequencing artifact, a later analysis dropped hundreds of nucleotide sequences that were highly shared and had low generation probability. A later analysis calculated a clonal expansion index for each public chain from normalized within-repertoire ranks of inferred template counts. Generation probabilities in a later analysis came from a VDJ recombination model fitted to out-of-frame rearrangements, and those results were checked against IGoR. In a later analysis, hypergeometric tests were used to score TCR-TCR, TCR-HLA and TCR-CMV co-occurrence, with a repertoire-size bias correction applied to TCR pairs. False discovery rates were estimated in a later analysis by permuting HLA or CMV assignments 20 times. A later analysis grouped co-occurring TCRs with DBSCAN, adding TCRdist sequence similarity when clustering within HLA-allele-positive subsets. Repertoires with fewer than 30,000 or more than 120,000 public chains, plus five repertoires with anomalous nucleotide sharing, were excluded from co-occurrence clustering. TCRdb took this table from immuneACCESS and kept in-frame rearrangements with V and J called. Such tables lack part of the clones; where checked against another copy, unresolved V genes explain under half of the gap, and the rest is unexplained. V, J and clone size derive from that table, while D and trimming were established from the DNA sequence. The sample table holds some 150,000 clones, of which roughly 80% were seen once. 3.7% of the sample belongs to the ten largest clones.

The data are from a study of cytomegalovirus exposure and HLA in healthy donors (dated by TCRdb to the late 2010s). For the wider study: An earlier analysis of approximately 550 of the donors reported approximately 290 Gb of sequence data and 100 million to 130 million unique TCR beta sequences from roughly 180 million T cells. An early release that covered some 630 HLA-typed donors contained around 300 gigabases of sequencing data and tens of millions of unique TCR sequences. Of the roughly 400 genotyped donors, approximately 83% fell in the genetic ancestry cluster associated with self-reported Caucasian donors. The study was designed to test whether signatures of past pathogen exposure could be identified by cataloging public T cell receptors. The study profiled the T cell repertoires of hundreds of subjects by immunosequencing and related them to cytomegalovirus serostatus. A separate validation cohort of roughly 130 different subjects was used in addition to the roughly 670-subject first cohort. To predict cytomegalovirus infection status, the study combined high-throughput TCR immunosequencing, statistical association of individual TCRs with disease status, and machine learning. A later analysis re-analyzed previously published TCR beta repertoires from approximately 700 donors and added high-resolution HLA genotyping to study TCR occurrence patterns. The later analysis used no new phenotypic data to find candidate immune exposures, relying instead on TCR beta sequences and their occurrence across donors. An earlier analysis of 587 of the donors applied high-throughput TCR beta sequencing to assess whether each TCR beta V gene segment acted as functional or pseudogenic. Alongside the repertoire data, information on donor age, sex, ethnicity and CMV serostatus was compiled. Genome-wide SNP genotypes for about three fifths of the roughly 670 donors were used in a later genetic analysis, which treated that subset as a discovery cohort. Every discovery cohort repertoire had been produced on one sequencing platform. HLA typing included class I and class II loci at four-digit resolution. The number of typed donors differed by locus: roughly 629-630 for A, B, C, DRB1 and DQB1; some 540 for DQA1; approximately 600 for DPA1; and some 450 for DPB1. Several DR-DQ haplotypes were handled as single units for association and clustering because linkage in the cohort was strong. On average, about 200,000 unique TCR beta nucleotide sequences were sequenced per donor among a few hundred genotyped donors of the cohort, with about 19% of those sequences being non-productive. General findings and caveats noted by the study authors: A cluster of highly shared sequence variants was judged likely to be a technical artifact of the sequencing pipeline. According to a later analysis, most CMV-associated TCR beta chains appeared to be HLA-restricted, and the HLA associations seemed to be driven largely by CMV exposure. Because HLA typing was unavailable for some donors at each locus, only the typed subset was used in association tests. Because counts were too low, some 17 rarely observed V segments, including chromosome 9 orphons, were left out of the earlier analysis of several hundred of the donors. For the cohort, immune exposure information was limited to CMV serostatus. In a later analysis, more than 15,000 TCR beta sequences were associated with specific HLA alleles at a false discovery rate of 0.05. A later analysis reported that several top co-occurrence clusters appeared linked to parvovirus B19, influenza, CMV and Epstein-Barr virus. This cohort had only TCR beta chains sequenced, and the lack of alpha or paired-chain data limited which features could be detected. In a later analysis, HLA-associated TCR beta chains were found to be more clonally expanded and to have lower generation probabilities than equally common non-associated chains. When HLA alleles, especially DR and DQ, strongly co-occurred, TCR associations were difficult to assign to individual alleles. An association between a missense DCLRE1C variant and V-gene and J-gene trimming of TCR beta chains was found in a later genetic analysis and replicated in an independent cohort. A later genetic analysis reported fewer N-insertions in productive TCRs among donors in an Asian-associated ancestry cluster than the approximately 670-donor mean. Linkage disequilibrium might explain the correlated functional status among segregating V segments, but an unknown experimental factor could not be excluded. According to a later analysis, TCR association rates differed among HLA loci, with DRB1 alleles showing the most associated TCRs and HLA-C alleles showing the fewest. While some public TCRs were present in many individuals, most TCR sequences turned up only very rarely across donors. In the study, 150 to 200 TCR beta chains were listed as associated with cytomegalovirus. Broadly in line with IMGT annotations, most TCR beta V segments showed up in productive rearrangements about 87% or about 30% of the time in an earlier analysis of about 500 of the donors. A few of the identified cytomegalovirus-associated TCR beta chains were confirmed in vitro to be specific for cytomegalovirus antigens. Sequencing depth was assumed to be roughly uniform across donors in the presence/absence analyses, though that assumption may not hold. Some IMGT-functional V segments, including TRBV6-2 and TRBV6-3, could not be told apart with the 87-base-pair reads, so those segments were excluded. The classifier was reported to diagnose cytomegalovirus status with high specificity and sensitivity in both the original cohort and the validation cohort. A further reported finding was that TCR beta sequences accurately predicted the HLA-A and HLA-B alleles for most subjects in the first cohort. According to the authors, the approach could potentially be generalized to other disease states and immunological phenotypes.

Sequences MDHEN (CDR1) and SYDVKM (CDR2) are obtained from the germline V gene. After removal of 6 bases from V and 5 bases from J, the junction retains 12 bases not matched to a gene. The CDR3, from cysteine to phenylalanine, totals 15 residues. The sequence is cut down to CDR3 DNA, 45 bases in frame from base 1. The receptor comes from a man between 25 and 39 years old in good health and CMV-seropositive. The chain is assembled from TRBV28 and TRBJ2-7; 8 of the junction bases match TRBD1. The sequenced sample was PBMCs. At the DNA level, the sequence is TGTGCCAGCAGATCGGCCGGGACAGGTTCTGACGAGCAGTACTTC. Translated, it gives CASRSAGTGSDEQYF.